What follows is one T cell receptor beta chain and its context. TCRdb's copy holds only in-frame clones and misses some; the assay was immunoSEQ multiplex PCR. The table records just under 350,000 clones, 83% of them present only once. These data belong to a study of blood T cell repertoires in COVID-19. Study overall: Some COVID-19 samples were acute and others convalescent; all came from the United States, Italy and Spain. Nucleic acid was either cDNA or gDNA, and it came from T cells, B-cell-depleted T cells, or PBMCs.

V was pared by 1 base and J by 7 bases, with 6 bases of the junction left unmatched. This CDR3 has 14 residues. The germline gives CDR1 GTSNPN, CDR2 SVGIG (reference sequence). The TCR comes from a man in his thirties or forties with active or convalescent COVID-19. The sample comprised peripheral blood. This chain connects TRBV30 to TRBJ2-2; 7 bases agree with TRBD2. As DNA, the CDR3 is TGTGCCTGGAGTGGGGAGACTAGCCGCGGGGAGCTGTTTTTT. Translating gives CAWSGETSRGELFF.